This T cell receptor (beta chain) is drawn from a study of shared clonotypes between healthy human individuals (dated by TCRdb to 2019 to 2021). General notes on the study: The cohort included three men and a couple of women between 18 and 49 years of age. For each donor, three plates each were used for CD4 naive and CD4 memory, two plates were used for CD8 naive, and one plate was used for CD8 memory. To estimate repertoire size and how much clonotypes are shared between individuals, the study performed deep sequencing of blood TCR repertoires from roughly five healthy adults. To increase sequencing depth and limit assay-specific biases, different laboratories used diverse techniques to prepare libraries and sequence TCR repertoires. Each donor's leukapheresis produced roughly between roughly 0.85 and 9 billion PBMCs. Broader findings and caveats from the paper: Across a handful of donors, about 4.5% of naive CD4, approximately 3.5% of naive CD8, approximately 2.5% of memory CD4, and 0.4% to 0.45% of memory CD8 clonotypes were shared. Sampling was limited to blood, and TCR repertoires in tissue likely differ from TCR repertoires in blood. Estimated clonotype richness was generally larger for naive than for memory subsets. Higher generation probabilities were observed for clonotypes shared by all four sorted-subset donors than for non-shared clonotypes. The small number of donors limited the genetic and exposure-history diversity represented. Pairwise subsampling indicated that sequencing depth was expected to affect the degree of clonotype sharing among donors. Rarefaction of sorted-subset datasets indicated incomplete sequencing despite the large sequencing depth.

The CDR3 runs 12 amino acids, cysteine and phenylalanine included. Only CDR3 DNA remains: 36 bases, in frame from the first base. The junction carries 12 bases between V and J, which are trimmed by 6 bases and 4 bases respectively. The germline V gene provides CDR1 SQVTM and CDR2 ANQGSEA. Using the deep immunoSEQ assay, TCR CDR3 regions were amplified from genomic DNA by multiplex PCR. Extracted genomic DNA from each cell subset was distributed evenly across all wells of several immunoSEQ 96-well plates, and each plate was treated as a replicate. Each replicate PCR for sorted subsets received approximately 220 ng genomic DNA, equal to some 32,000 T cell genomes. Purified libraries were quantified with a Qubit 3.0 fluorometer, sized on a Bioanalyzer 2100, and re-quantified with the KAPA Library Quantification kit. A separate single-read 150-cycle Illumina NextSeq 550 flow cell was used to sequence each immunoSEQ 96-well plate. The study's processing was this. The immunoSEQ output contained only junctional sequences without quality scores, so filtering could not match that applied to full-length reads. Sequences were annotated with PyIR, a Python wrapper for IgBLAST v1.9, and V/J genes and CDR3 were assigned using IMGT germline references. Reads were removed for weak V/J assignments (E-value above 1e-6), missing CDR3, stop codons, out-of-frame junctions, or ambiguous translated residues. V3J clonotypes were defined as sequences sharing an identical inferred V gene, J gene, and CDR3 amino acid sequence. Percentage overlap between repertoires was calculated by dividing the number of shared unique clonotypes by the size of the smaller repertoire. Three approaches were used to assess repertoire richness: RTK rarefaction, the Chao1 estimator, and Recon v2.1 estimates of unobserved clonotypes. For all TCRbeta clonotypes obtained by the gDNA method from a handful of donors, generation probabilities were computed with OLGA. The clones in this table, taken by TCRdb from immuneACCESS, are in-frame only. Not every clone is retained; where verified, under half of the shortfall comes from an unresolved V gene, and the cause of the rest is unknown. V, J and clone size reflect that table, while D and trimming were determined from the DNA. The sample has more than 2 million clones on record, more than 90% of them singletons. The ten largest make up roughly 0.13% of the sample.

Healthy HIV-negative adults with no recently reported acute infections or vaccinations were included as donors. All donors were Caucasian adults living in Nashville, Tennessee, USA. Magnetic negative selection was used to enrich CD4+ T cells, after which naive cells were positively selected on CD45RA and the negative fraction became the memory subset. Blood was collected by leukapheresis, and PBMCs were isolated by Ficoll-Histopaque density gradient centrifugation and then cryopreserved in liquid nitrogen vapor phase. Purity and quantity of every magnetically sorted T cell population were checked by analytical flow cytometry. Genomic DNA was isolated from each sorted fraction and quantified by UV absorbance on a Nanodrop 2000c. Remarks on this clone: Its antigen has not been determined. Base-call qualities are not available, and no considerably larger clone is one nucleotide away.

The TCR was taken from a young man in good health. In this chain, TRBV29-1 is recombined with TRBJ1-1, with the identity of the D gene unclear. Sequencing used naive CD4+ T cells sorted from blood. The cell subset or site label, read with the paper, signifies: CD45RA+ positively selected. CDR3 reads: CSVGRTATEAFF. The nucleotide sequence reads TGCAGCGTGGGCCGGACGGCCACTGAAGCTTTCTTT.